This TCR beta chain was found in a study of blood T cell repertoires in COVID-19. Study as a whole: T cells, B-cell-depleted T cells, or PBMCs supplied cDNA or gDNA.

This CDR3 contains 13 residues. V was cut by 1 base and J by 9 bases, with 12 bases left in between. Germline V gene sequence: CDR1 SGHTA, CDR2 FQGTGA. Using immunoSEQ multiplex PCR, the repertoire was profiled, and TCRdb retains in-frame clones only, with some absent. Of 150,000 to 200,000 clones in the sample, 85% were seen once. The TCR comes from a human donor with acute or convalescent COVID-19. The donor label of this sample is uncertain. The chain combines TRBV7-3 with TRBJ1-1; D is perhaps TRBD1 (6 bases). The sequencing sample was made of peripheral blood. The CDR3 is CASSLNREVQAFF. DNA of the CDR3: TGTGCCAGCAGCTTAAACAGGGAAGTCCAAGCTTTCTTT.